This note documents a single T cell receptor beta chain sequence. This sample is part of a study of cytomegalovirus exposure and HLA in healthy donors. A multiplex PCR was run with 60 Vbeta primers and 13 Jbeta primers. Assay: immunoSEQ multiplex PCR; the TCRdb copy retains only in-frame clones and omits some. The sample has 150,000 to 200,000 clones, around 80% seen once; the top ten hold about 2.1%. V was pared by 7 bases and J by 6 bases, with 15 bases between. Germline V gene lookup returns CDR1 SNHLY and CDR2 FYNNEI. CDR3 length: 13 residues. Donors showed nominal health when sampled, although they likely had unrecorded immune exposures.

The source of this sequence is a man aged 30-40 years in good health and CMV-seronegative. The chain carries TRBV2 and TRBJ1-2; D might be TRBD1 (6 bases). What was sequenced was PBMCs. The CDR3 reads CASTEGGVDGYTF. CDR3 in DNA: TGTGCCAGCACCGAAGGGGGGGTTGATGGCTACACCTTC.